This TCR beta chain was captured in a study of blood T cell repertoires in COVID-19. As for the study in general: COVID-19 samples collected from the United States, Italy and Spain covered acute and convalescent phases. The analysed material was cDNA or gDNA that came from T cells, B-cell-depleted T cells, or PBMCs.

V lost 7 bases and J lost 5, with 17 bases in between. Germline CDR1 MNHEY, CDR2 SVGAGI. CDR3 size: 15 residues. Enrolled during active infection, Seattle patients were then followed longitudinally. Authors' processing steps: Amplification from reference gene primers served as the basis for estimated nucleated cell counts. The table came from immunoSEQ multiplex PCR; TCRdb's copy has only in-frame clones and leaves some out. For V, J and clone size, that table is used; D and trimming come from the DNA. The sample has a few hundred thousand clones; about 87% are singletons. Sequencing input: peripheral blood. The sequence was collected from a woman aged 50 to 60 with COVID-19, enrolled during active disease. This chain connects TRBV6-5 to TRBJ1-4; perhaps TRBD1 as D (6 bases). The CDR3 region is CASTRQAHLNEKLFF. CDR3 nucleotide sequence: TGTGCCAGCACGAGACAGGCGCACCTCAATGAAAAACTGTTTTTT.